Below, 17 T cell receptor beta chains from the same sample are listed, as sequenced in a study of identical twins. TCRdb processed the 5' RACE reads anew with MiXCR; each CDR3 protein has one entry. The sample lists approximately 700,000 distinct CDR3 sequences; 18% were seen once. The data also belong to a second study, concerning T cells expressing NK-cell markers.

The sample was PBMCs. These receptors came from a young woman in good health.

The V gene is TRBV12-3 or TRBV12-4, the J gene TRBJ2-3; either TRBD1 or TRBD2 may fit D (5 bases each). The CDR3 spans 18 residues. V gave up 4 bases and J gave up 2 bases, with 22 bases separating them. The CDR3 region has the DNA TGTGCCAGCAGTTCCTCCCTCGTCGTGGGACCCTTCACAGATACGCAGTATTTT. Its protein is CASSSSLVVGPFTDTQYF.

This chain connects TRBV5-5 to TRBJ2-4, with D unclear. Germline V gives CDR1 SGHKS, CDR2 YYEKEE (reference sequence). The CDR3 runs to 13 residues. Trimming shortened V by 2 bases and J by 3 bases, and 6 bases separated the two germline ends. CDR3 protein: CASSFNSKNIQYF. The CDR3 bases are TGTGCCAGCAGCTTTAACAGCAAAAACATTCAGTACTTC.

The CDR3 protein is CSAYRGIGEKLFF. CDR3 DNA sequence: TGCAGTGCTTACAGGGGTATAGGGGAAAAACTGTTTTTT. The chain carries TRBV20-1 and TRBJ1-4, with 7 bases fitting TRBD1. Germline V gene data show CDR1 as DFQATT and CDR2 as SNEGSKA (reference sequence). The CDR3 sequence is 13 residues long. V shed 5 bases, J shed 8 bases, and the junction held 8 bases outside the gene matches.

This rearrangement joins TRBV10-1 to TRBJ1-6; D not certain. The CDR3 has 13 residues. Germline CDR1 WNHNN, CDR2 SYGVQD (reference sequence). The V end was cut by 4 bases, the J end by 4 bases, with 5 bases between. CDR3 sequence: CASSGGYNSPLHF. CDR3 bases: TGCGCCAGCAGTGGGGGTTATAATTCACCCCTCCACTTT.

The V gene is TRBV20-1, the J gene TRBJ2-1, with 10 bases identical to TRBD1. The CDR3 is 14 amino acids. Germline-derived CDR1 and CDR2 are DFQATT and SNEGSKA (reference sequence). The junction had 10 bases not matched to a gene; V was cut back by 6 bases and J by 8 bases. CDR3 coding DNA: TGCAGTGCGGGCCGTGGGGACAGGGGCCATGAGCAGTTCTTC. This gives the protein CSAGRGDRGHEQFF.

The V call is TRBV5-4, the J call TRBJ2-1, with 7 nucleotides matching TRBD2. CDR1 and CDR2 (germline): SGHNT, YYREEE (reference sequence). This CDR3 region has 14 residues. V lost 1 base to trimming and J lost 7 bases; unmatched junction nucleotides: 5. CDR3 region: CASSLNGGKNEQFF. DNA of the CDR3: TGTGCCAGCAGCTTGAACGGGGGGAAGAATGAGCAGTTCTTC.

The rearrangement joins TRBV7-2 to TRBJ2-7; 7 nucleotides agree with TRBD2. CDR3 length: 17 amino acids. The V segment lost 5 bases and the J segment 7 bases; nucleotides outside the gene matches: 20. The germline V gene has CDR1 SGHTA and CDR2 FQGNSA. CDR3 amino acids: CASSTEAKAGAGGEQYF. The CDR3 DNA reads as TGTGCCAGCAGCACCGAGGCTAAGGCGGGAGCCGGGGGGGAGCAGTACTTC.

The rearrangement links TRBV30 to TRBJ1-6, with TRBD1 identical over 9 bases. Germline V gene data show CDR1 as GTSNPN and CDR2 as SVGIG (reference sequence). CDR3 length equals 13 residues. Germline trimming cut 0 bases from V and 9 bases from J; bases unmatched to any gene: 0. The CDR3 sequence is CAWSVQGASPLHF. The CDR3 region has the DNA TGTGCCTGGAGTGTACAGGGGGCTTCACCCCTCCACTTT.

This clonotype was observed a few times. This chain's CDR3 is CASSALRKGYEQYF. The DNA for the CDR3 is TGTGCCAGCAGTGCACTCAGGAAGGGTTACGAGCAGTACTTC. V is TRBV12-3 or TRBV12-4 and J is TRBJ2-7; D call uncertain. This CDR3 contains 14 residues. V was pared by 5 bases and J by 4 bases, with 15 bases between.

CDR3 DNA: TGTGCCAGCAGCCTTGGTGACGGTAATGAAAAACTGTTTTTT. Amino acids: CASSLGDGNEKLFF. The V gene is TRBV9, the J gene TRBJ1-4; D is unclear. Trimming stripped 4 bases from V and 4 bases from J, with 11 bases between. CDR1 and CDR2 (germline): SGDLS, YYNGEE. The CDR3 is 14 amino acids.

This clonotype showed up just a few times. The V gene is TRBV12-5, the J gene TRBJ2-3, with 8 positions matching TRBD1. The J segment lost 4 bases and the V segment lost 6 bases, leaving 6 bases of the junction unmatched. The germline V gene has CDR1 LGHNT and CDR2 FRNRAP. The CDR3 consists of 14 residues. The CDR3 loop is CASGLQGVADTQYF. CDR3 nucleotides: TGTGCTAGTGGCCTACAGGGGGTCGCAGATACGCAGTATTTT. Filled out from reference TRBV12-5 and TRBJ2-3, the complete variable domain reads DARVTQTPRHKVTEMGQEVTMRCQPILGHNTVFWYRQTMMQGLELLAYFRNRAPLDDSGMPKDRFSAEMPDATLATLKIQPSEPRDSAVYFCASGLQGVADTQYFGPGTRLTVL.

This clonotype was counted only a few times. In nucleotides, the CDR3 is TGTGCCAGCAGTTTGAACCCTATTTACTACGAGCAGTACTTC. It specifies CASSLNPIYYEQYF. This chain joins TRBV6-2 or TRBV6-3 and TRBJ2-7; D not resolved. The CDR3 has 14 residues. Germline CDR1 is MNHEY and CDR2 is SVGEGT. V was shortened by 4 bases and J by 3 bases, with 13 bases between the two germline ends.

The CDR3 region has the DNA TGTGCTAGTGGTTTGCTGAAAGAGACCCAGTACTTC. This translates into CASGLLKETQYF. The rearrangement uses TRBV12-5 and TRBJ2-5; D unclear. Germline lookup yields CDR1 LGHNT and CDR2 FRNRAP. The CDR3 extends over 12 amino acids. V lost 2 bases and J lost 3, with 4 bases in between. The full variable domain, with the rest looked up from reference TRBV12-5 and TRBJ2-5, is DARVTQTPRHKVTEMGQEVTMRCQPILGHNTVFWYRQTMMQGLELLAYFRNRAPLDDSGMPKDRFSAEMPDATLATLKIQPSEPRDSAVYFCASGLLKETQYFGPGTRLLVL.

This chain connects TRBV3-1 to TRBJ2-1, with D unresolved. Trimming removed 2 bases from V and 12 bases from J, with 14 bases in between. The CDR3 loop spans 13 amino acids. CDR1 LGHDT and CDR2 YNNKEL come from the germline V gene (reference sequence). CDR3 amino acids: CASSQRGPLLQFF. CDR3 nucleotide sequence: TGTGCCAGCAGCCAAAGAGGTCCCCTGTTGCAGTTCTTC.

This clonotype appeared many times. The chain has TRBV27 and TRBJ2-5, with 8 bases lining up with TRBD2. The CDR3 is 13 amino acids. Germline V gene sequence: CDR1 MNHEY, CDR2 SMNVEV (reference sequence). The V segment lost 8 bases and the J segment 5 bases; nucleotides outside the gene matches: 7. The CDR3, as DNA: TGTGCCAGCTCGGACCGGGGGGGGGAGACCCAGTACTTC. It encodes CASSDRGGETQYF.

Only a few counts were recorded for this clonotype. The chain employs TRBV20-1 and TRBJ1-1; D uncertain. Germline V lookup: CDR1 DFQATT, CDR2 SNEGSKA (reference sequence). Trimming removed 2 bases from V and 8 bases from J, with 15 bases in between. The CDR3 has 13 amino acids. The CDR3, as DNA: TGCAGTGCTAGATCTGACGAGACACCCGAAGCTTTCTTT. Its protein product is CSARSDETPEAFF.

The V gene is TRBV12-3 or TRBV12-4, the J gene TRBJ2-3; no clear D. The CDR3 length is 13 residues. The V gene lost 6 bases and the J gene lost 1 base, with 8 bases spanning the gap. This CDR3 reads CASRETGTDTQYF. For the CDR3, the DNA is TGTGCCAGCAGGGAGACCGGCACAGATACGCAGTATTTT.